One and the same sample provided the 9 T cell receptor beta chains below, sequenced in a study of shared clonotypes between healthy human individuals. The assay was immunoSEQ multiplex PCR, and TCRdb's table has in-frame clones only and misses some. The table lists approximately 2,000,000 clones, around 93% of them singletons. Terminally differentiated effector memory CD45RA+ cells were left out of the naive CD8 fraction, which was CD45RO-negative and positively selected for CCR7. Sequenced: naive CD8+ T cells from PBMCs. The receptors stem from a man aged 18 to 30 in good health. Some clones in this sample may be carry-over from other donors' samples.

This clone has only one observation. This chain uses TRBV11-3 with TRBJ2-4; D possibly corresponds to TRBD1 (5 bases). The V gene's germline CDR1 is SGHNT and CDR2 YENEEA. The V end lost 5 bases, the J end lost 3 bases, and 14 bases lay between the germline ends. The CDR3 totals 15 residues. This CDR3 is CASSPQGVGKNIQYF. The CDR3 nucleotides are TGTGCCAGCAGCCCCCAAGGGGTTGGCAAAAACATTCAGTACTTC. Variable domain in full (rest from reference TRBV11-3 and TRBJ2-4): EAGVVQSPRYKIIEKKQPVAFWCNPISGHNTLYWYLQNLGQGPELLIRYENEEAVDDSQLPKDRFSAERLKGVDSTLKIQPAELGDSAVYLCASSPQGVGKNIQYFGAGTRLSVL.

The chain employs TRBV14 and TRBJ1-1, with D uncertain. CDR1 is SGHDN, CDR2 FVKESK, per germline. The CDR3 runs 14 residues. Between the trimmed V and J ends, which lost 1 base and 5 bases, there was a span of 11 bases. In nucleotides, the CDR3 is TGTGCCAGCAGCCAAGCAAGGGTCGGAACTGAAGCTTTCTTT. It codes for CASSQARVGTEAFF.

The chain employs TRBV7-2 and TRBJ2-7; 10 bases map to TRBD2. Germline assignment: CDR1 SGHTA and CDR2 FQGNSA. The CDR3 is 17 amino acids. After removal of 5 bases from V and 0 bases from J, the junction contained 10 bases not matched to a gene. Here the CDR3 DNA reads TGTGCCAGCAGCGACCTACTAGCGGGGTGGAGCTCCTACGAGCAGTACTTC. Its translation is CASSDLLAGWSSYEQYF.

The chain has TRBV6-1 and TRBJ2-7, with a tentative D call TRBD2 (5 bases). The germline CDR1 and CDR2 sequences are MNHNS and SASEGT. Trimming stripped 2 bases from V and 2 bases from J, with 10 bases between. This CDR3 region has 14 residues. CDR3 sequence reads: CASSESGVPYEQYF. CDR3 bases: TGTGCCAGCAGTGAATCCGGGGTCCCCTACGAGCAGTACTTC.

The rearrangement links TRBV28 to TRBJ2-2, with TRBD2 as a possible D gene (6 bases). CDR1 and CDR2 (germline): MDHEN, SYDVKM. The CDR3 sequence is 15 residues long. V shed 6 bases and J shed 8 bases, with 19 bases lying between them. CDR3 in DNA: TGTGCCAGCAGAATCGTGACGGGAGTTGGAGGGGAGCTGTTTTTT. This gives the protein CASRIVTGVGGELFF.

Written as DNA, the CDR3 is TGTGCCAGCAGCTTAGGCCTAGGTGGGGTACCGGGACCGGCAGATGGCTACACCTTC. Its protein product is CASSLGLGGVPGPADGYTF. The chain has TRBV13 and TRBJ1-2; the D gene is possibly TRBD1 (5 bases). This CDR3 comprises 19 residues. Germline CDR1 and CDR2: PRHDT and FYEKMQ (reference sequence). V gave up 0 bases and J gave up 6 bases, with 26 bases separating them.

The chain couples TRBV28 to TRBJ2-1, with D unclear. The CDR3 has 11 residues. Between the trimmed V and J ends, which lost 4 bases and 10 bases, there was a span of 8 bases. Germline CDR1 is MDHEN and CDR2 is SYDVKM. The CDR3 loop reads CASSSPPEQFF. In nucleotides, the CDR3 is TGTGCCAGCAGTTCCCCCCCCGAGCAGTTCTTC.

The CDR3 DNA reads as TGTGCCAGTAGTATAGGACGGGCTTGGGTCCATGGCTACACCTTC. This gives the protein CASSIGRAWVHGYTF. This rearrangement joins TRBV19 to TRBJ1-2; unclear D gene. The CDR3 is made up of 15 amino acids. The V gene's germline CDR1 is LNHDA and CDR2 SQIVND (reference sequence). The V and J ends lost 1 base and 6 bases respectively, with 15 bases between them. Together with reference TRBV19 and TRBJ1-2, the CDR3 gives the full variable domain: DGGITQSPKYLFRKEGQNVTLSCEQNLNHDAMYWYRQDPGQGLRLIYYSQIVNDFQKGDIAEGYSVSREKKESFPLTVTSAQKNPTAFYLCASSIGRAWVHGYTFGSGTRLTVV.

This rearrangement joins TRBV7-2 to TRBJ2-1; 9 nucleotides match TRBD2. The CDR3 extends over 14 amino acids. CDR1 is SGHTA, CDR2 FQGNSA, per germline. V lost 4 bases and J lost 9; bases outside the gene matches: 7. CDR3 nucleotide sequence: TGTGCCAGCAGCTCCCTAGCGGGAAACACTGAGCAGTTCTTC. Translation gives CASSSLAGNTEQFF.